This T cell receptor (beta chain) was captured in a study of identical twins. In this sample, this clonotype turned up many times. Each CDR3 protein is one row after TCRdb ran MiXCR on the 5' RACE reads. Of around 300,000 distinct CDR3 sequences in the sample, under 9.5% were seen once. Germline trimming cut 3 bases from V and 4 bases from J; bases unmatched to any gene: 8. Germline V gene data show CDR1 as ENHRY and CDR2 as SYGVKD. This CDR3 region has 16 residues. The data were also submitted as part of a second study, on yellow fever vaccine responses in identical twins. This second report adds: Twins' vaccine T cell response reportedly seemed partly convergent, partly personalized.

Material for sequencing was memory (CD45RO+) T cells sorted from blood. The clonotype comes from a young woman in good health. J is TRBJ2-7 and V is TRBV10-3; 11 bases map to TRBD2. The CDR3 region has the DNA TGTGCCATCAGTGAAGCCGAGACTAGCGGGACATACGAGCAGTACTTC. Encoded protein: CAISEAETSGTYEQYF.